The 18 T cell receptor beta chains below all came from one sample that was sequenced in a study of T cell changes during pregnancy in multiple sclerosis (dated by TCRdb to between 2017 and 2020). The protocol used for the library was the immunoSEQ multiplex PCR assay. This is the immuneACCESS table as TCRdb keeps it, with only in-frame sequences that have V and J called. A part of the clones is gone; compared with another copy, unresolved V genes explain less than half, and the rest is unexplained. For this sample there are fewer than 95,000 clones; roughly nine tenths appear just once. Under 2% of the sample rests with the top ten. The source material was peripheral blood, sampled in the first trimester of pregnancy. These receptors were collected from a female donor in good health, enrolled as a control in a pregnancy study.

The CDR3, as DNA: TGTGCCAGCAGTGAAGCTAGCGGCACAGATACGCAGTATTTT. Its translation is CASSEASGTDTQYF. The chain joins TRBV6-1 to TRBJ2-3, with D tentatively TRBD2 (5 bases). The CDR3 is made up of 14 amino acids. V lost 0 bases, J lost 1 base, and 5 bases lay in between. In germline, CDR1 is MNHNS, CDR2 SASEGT.

This chain links TRBV5-1 with TRBJ2-1; no definite D call. V dropped 5 bases and J dropped 4 bases, with 16 bases sitting between them. The length of the CDR3 is 15 residues. Germline V gives CDR1 SGHRS, CDR2 YFSETQ. Written as DNA, the CDR3 is TGCGCCAGCAGACTCTACCTAACGGTGTACAATGAGCAGTTCTTC. This encodes CASRLYLTVYNEQFF.

This clone appeared once. The rearrangement links TRBV11-2 to TRBJ2-1; 9 nucleotides line up with TRBD2. CDR3 length: 14 residues. Unmatched junction bases numbered 3, after V lost 5 bases and J lost 4 bases. Germline CDR1 and CDR2: SGHAT and FQNNGV. CDR3 nucleotide sequence: TGTGCCAGCAGCCTAGCGGGACTTTACAATGAGCAGTTCTTC. Its protein product is CASSLAGLYNEQFF.

V gene TRBV18 combines with J gene TRBJ1-5; 10 positions agree with TRBD1. Per the germline V gene, CDR1 is KGHSH and CDR2 is LQKENI. There are 16 residues in the CDR3. V gave up 3 bases and J gave up 4 bases; unmatched junction bases: 6. CDR3 protein: CASSPIGTGENQPQHF. CDR3 in DNA: TGTGCCAGCTCACCTATCGGGACAGGGGAGAATCAGCCCCAGCATTTT.

This sequence joins TRBV4-1 and TRBJ2-3; no clear D. The V end was cut by 3 bases, the J end by 6 bases, with 16 bases between. The CDR3 runs to 15 residues. CDR1 and CDR2 (germline): MGHRA, YSYEKL. In DNA form, the CDR3 reads TGCGCCAGCAGCCAGGCACCGAGTGGCGGCGATACGCAGTATTTT. Translating gives CASSQAPSGGDTQYF.

The rearrangement uses TRBV19 and TRBJ1-4; D unclear. V gave up 7 bases and J gave up 0 bases, with 9 bases separating them. CDR3 length: 14 amino acids. The germline V gene has CDR1 LNHDA and CDR2 SQIVND (reference sequence). Here the CDR3 DNA reads TGTGCCAGTACAAACCGAGCAACTAATGAAAAACTGTTTTTT. Protein: CASTNRATNEKLFF. Full variable domain (rest looked up from reference TRBV19 and TRBJ1-4): DGGITQSPKYLFRKEGQNVTLSCEQNLNHDAMYWYRQDPGQGLRLIYYSQIVNDFQKGDIAEGYSVSREKKESFPLTVTSAQKNPTAFYLCASTNRATNEKLFFGSGTQLSVL.

The V and J genes are TRBV7-7 and TRBJ2-1; a possible D gene is TRBD2 (6 bases). From germline, CDR1 is SSHAT and CDR2 FNYEAQ (reference sequence). There are 15 residues in the CDR3. The V end lost 5 bases, the J end lost 0 bases, and 11 bases lay between the germline ends. The CDR3 here is CASSRDWSSYNEQFF. The CDR3 DNA sequence: TGTGCCAGCAGCCGGGACTGGAGCTCCTACAATGAGCAGTTCTTC.

The chain recombines TRBV6-6 with TRBJ2-7; D ambiguous. Germline CDR1 MNHNY, CDR2 SVGAGI (reference sequence). V was trimmed by 2 bases and J by 1 base, leaving 12 bases between them. The CDR3 consists of 15 residues. Here the CDR3 DNA reads TGTGCCAGCAGTTACCCAGTGGGCCTTTCCTACGAGCAGTACTTC. Protein sequence: CASSYPVGLSYEQYF.

This clone appeared a few times. The chain links TRBV29-1 to TRBJ1-1; D possibly corresponds to TRBD1 (6 bases). V lost 6 bases, J lost 1 base, and 9 bases lay in between. The CDR3 consists of 12 residues. Germline CDR1 is SQVTM and CDR2 is ANQGSEA. DNA of the CDR3: TGCAGCGTCACGACAGGGAACACTGAAGCTTTCTTT. It is translated as CSVTTGNTEAFF.

This clone was seen a few times. This chain uses TRBV6-5 with TRBJ1-2; the match to TRBD1 covers 12 bases. The CDR3 totals 15 residues. Germline CDR1 and CDR2: MNHEY and SVGAGI. J was trimmed by 2 bases and V by 6 bases; bases with no gene match: 4. For the CDR3, the DNA is TGTGCCAGCAGACGGGACAGGGGGCCCAACTATGGCTACACCTTC. Residues: CASRRDRGPNYGYTF.

V gene TRBV30 combines with J gene TRBJ2-1; TRBD2 aligns across 12 bases. Germline assignment: CDR1 GTSNPN and CDR2 SVGIG (reference sequence). This CDR3 has 14 amino acids. The V and J ends lost 5 bases and 7 bases, in that order; junction bases with no gene match: 6. The CDR3: CAWASGRAGNEQFF. For the CDR3, the DNA is TGTGCCTGGGCTAGCGGGAGGGCAGGAAATGAGCAGTTCTTC. Based on the CDR3 plus reference TRBV30 and TRBJ2-1, the full variable domain is SQTIHQWPATLVQPVGSPLSLECTVEGTSNPNLYWYRQAAGRGLQLLFYSVGIGQISSEVPQNLSASRPQDRQFILSSKKLLLSDSGFYLCAWASGRAGNEQFFGPGTRLTVL.

This chain links TRBV2 with TRBJ1-1; possible D gene TRBD1, 6 bases. Per germline, CDR1 SNHLY and CDR2 FYNNEI. Between the trimmed V and J ends, which lost 6 bases and 4 bases, there was a span of 18 bases. The CDR3 length is 15 residues. The CDR3 DNA reads TGTGCCAGCAGAGCACAGGGTTCTGAGACCACTGAAGCTTTCTTT. Residues: CASRAQGSETTEAFF.

V and J are TRBV28 and TRBJ2-5; perhaps TRBD2 as D (5 bases). The V and J ends lost 7 bases and 2 bases respectively, with 20 bases between them. The V gene's germline CDR1 is MDHEN and CDR2 SYDVKM. The CDR3 length is 16 residues. The CDR3 reads CASTPRKGVGQETQYF. CDR3 in DNA: TGTGCCAGCACGCCGCGTAAGGGAGTAGGGCAAGAGACCCAGTACTTC.

This clone has only a few counts. Here the CDR3 DNA reads TGTGCCAGCAGCTTTACTGAGATCTCTGGAAACACCATATATTTT. It is translated as CASSFTEISGNTIYF. This rearrangement joins TRBV5-8 to TRBJ1-3; D uncertain. Deletions cut 2 bases from V and 0 bases from J, with 9 bases between. CDR1 and CDR2 from the germline V gene are SGHTS and YDEGEE. CDR3 size: 15 residues.

The gene calls are TRBV27 and TRBJ2-3, with 8 bases identical to TRBD2. V lost 2 bases, J lost 2 bases, and 9 bases stayed unmatched. CDR3 size: 17 residues. Germline-derived CDR1 and CDR2 are MNHEY and SMNVEV (reference sequence). CDR3 in amino acids: CASSLGASGLNTDTQYF. The CDR3 DNA reads as TGTGCCAGCAGTTTAGGTGCTAGCGGGCTGAACACAGATACGCAGTATTTT.

J is TRBJ2-5 and V is TRBV5-1; no clear D gene. The CDR3 runs to 12 residues. Germline V gene lookup returns CDR1 SGHRS and CDR2 YFSETQ. Trimming left V 6 bases short and J 0 bases short, with 6 bases between. CDR3 protein: CASTENQETQYF. CDR3 sequence (DNA): TGCGCCAGCACCGAGAACCAAGAGACCCAGTACTTC.

The rearrangement links TRBV28 to TRBJ2-7; 9 nucleotides match TRBD1. The ends lost 3 bases at V and 0 bases at J; junction bases unmatched: 6. This CDR3 region has 16 residues. CDR1 MDHEN and CDR2 SYDVKM come from the germline V gene. CDR3 amino acids: CASSFNLDRGSYEQYF. The CDR3 region has the DNA TGTGCCAGCAGTTTTAATCTGGACAGGGGCTCCTACGAGCAGTACTTC.

The chain employs TRBV18 and TRBJ1-1; 10 nucleotides match TRBD1. V dropped 8 bases and J dropped 2; count of bases not matched to a gene: 2. Germline values: CDR1 KGHSH, CDR2 LQKENI. The CDR3 runs to 13 residues. CDR3 in amino acids: CASRQGANTEAFF. The CDR3 DNA reads as TGTGCCAGCAGACAGGGGGCTAACACTGAAGCTTTCTTT.